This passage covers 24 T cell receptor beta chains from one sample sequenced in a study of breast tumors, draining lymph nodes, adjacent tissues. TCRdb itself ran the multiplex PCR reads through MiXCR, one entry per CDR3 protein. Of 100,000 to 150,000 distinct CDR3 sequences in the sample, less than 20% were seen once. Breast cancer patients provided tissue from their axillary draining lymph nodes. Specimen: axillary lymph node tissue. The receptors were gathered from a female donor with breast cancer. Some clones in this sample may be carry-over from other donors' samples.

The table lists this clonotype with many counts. The CDR3 protein is CSASYMRSNQPQHF. DNA of the CDR3: TGCAGTGCTAGTTACATGCGGAGCAATCAGCCCCAGCATTTT. The chain combines TRBV20-1 with TRBJ1-5; D is uncertain. Germline V gene sequence: CDR1 DFQATT, CDR2 SNEGSKA (reference sequence). The CDR3 loop spans 14 amino acids. With 3 bases removed from V and 1 base from J, the gap between germline ends came to 10 bases.

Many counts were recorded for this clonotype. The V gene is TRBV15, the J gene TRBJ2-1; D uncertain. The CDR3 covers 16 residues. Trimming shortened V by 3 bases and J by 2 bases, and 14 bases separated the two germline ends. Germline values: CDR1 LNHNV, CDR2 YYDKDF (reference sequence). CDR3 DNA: TGTGCCACCAGCAGGACTCAATCGGGCCCCTACAATGAGCAGTTCTTC. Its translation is CATSRTQSGPYNEQFF.

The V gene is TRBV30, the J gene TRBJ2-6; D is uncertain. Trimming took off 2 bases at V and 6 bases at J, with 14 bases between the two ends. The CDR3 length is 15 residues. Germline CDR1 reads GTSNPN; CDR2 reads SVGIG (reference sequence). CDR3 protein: CAWSRPYVAANVLTF. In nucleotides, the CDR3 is TGTGCCTGGAGTCGGCCCTATGTTGCGGCCAACGTCCTGACTTTC.

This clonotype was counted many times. CDR3 nucleotides: TGTGCCAGCAGGTACTGGACAGGGACCCTCTCTGGAAACACCATATATTTT. It is translated as CASRYWTGTLSGNTIYF. The V gene is TRBV12-3 or TRBV12-4, the J gene TRBJ1-3, with TRBD1 matching over 8 bases. This CDR3 comprises 17 residues. The ends lost 6 bases at V and 0 bases at J; junction bases unmatched: 10.

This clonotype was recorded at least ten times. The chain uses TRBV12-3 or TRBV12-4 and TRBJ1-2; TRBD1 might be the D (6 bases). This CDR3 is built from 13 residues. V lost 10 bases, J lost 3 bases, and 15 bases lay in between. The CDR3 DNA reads TGTGCCACCGTGGGGGGGGCCTACTATGGCTACACCTTC. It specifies CATVGGAYYGYTF.

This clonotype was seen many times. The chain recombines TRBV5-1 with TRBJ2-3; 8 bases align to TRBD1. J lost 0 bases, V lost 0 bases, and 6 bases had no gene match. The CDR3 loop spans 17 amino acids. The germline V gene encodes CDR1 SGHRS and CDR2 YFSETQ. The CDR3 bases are TGCGCCAGCAGCTTGGGCAGGGGGCCGGCAAGCACAGATACGCAGTATTTT. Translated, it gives CASSLGRGPASTDTQYF.

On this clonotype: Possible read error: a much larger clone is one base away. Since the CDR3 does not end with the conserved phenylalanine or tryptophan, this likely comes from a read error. This CDR3 reads CASSRRGQGTKNEQFL. The DNA of the CDR3 is TGTGCCAGCAGCCGACGGGGACAGGGTACTAAAAATGAGCAGTTCCTC. The chain joins TRBV3-1 to TRBJ2-1, with 9 positions matching TRBD1. Germline V lookup: CDR1 LGHDT, CDR2 YNNKEL (reference sequence). The CDR3 covers 16 residues. Germline trimming cut 4 bases from V and 7 bases from J; bases unmatched to any gene: 11.

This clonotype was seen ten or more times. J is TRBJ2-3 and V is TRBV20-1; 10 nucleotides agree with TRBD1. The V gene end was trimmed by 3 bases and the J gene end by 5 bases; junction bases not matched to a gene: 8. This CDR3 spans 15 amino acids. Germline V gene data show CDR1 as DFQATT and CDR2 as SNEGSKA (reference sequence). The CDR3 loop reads CSASDDRGLGDTQYF. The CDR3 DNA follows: TGCAGTGCTAGTGACGACAGGGGGCTCGGAGATACGCAGTATTTT.

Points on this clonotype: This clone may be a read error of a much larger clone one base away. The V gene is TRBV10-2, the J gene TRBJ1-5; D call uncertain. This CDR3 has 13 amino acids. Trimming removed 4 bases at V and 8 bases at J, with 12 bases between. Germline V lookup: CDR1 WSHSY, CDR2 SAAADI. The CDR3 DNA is TGCGCCAGCAGTGGTCCGTCCCCGAAGCCCCAGCATTTT. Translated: CASSGPSPKPQHF.

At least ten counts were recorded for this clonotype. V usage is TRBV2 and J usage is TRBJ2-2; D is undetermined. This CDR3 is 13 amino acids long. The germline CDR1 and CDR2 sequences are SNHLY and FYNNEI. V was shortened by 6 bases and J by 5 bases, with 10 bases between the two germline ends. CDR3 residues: CASSLPRTGELFF. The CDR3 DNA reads TGTGCCAGCAGCTTACCCCGGACCGGGGAGCTGTTTTTT.

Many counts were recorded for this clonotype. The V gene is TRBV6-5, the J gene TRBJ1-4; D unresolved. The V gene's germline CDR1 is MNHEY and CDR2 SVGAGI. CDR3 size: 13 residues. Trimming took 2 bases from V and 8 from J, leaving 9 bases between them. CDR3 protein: CASSYRLREKLFF. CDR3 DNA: TGTGCCAGCAGTTACAGGTTACGAGAAAAACTGTTTTTT.

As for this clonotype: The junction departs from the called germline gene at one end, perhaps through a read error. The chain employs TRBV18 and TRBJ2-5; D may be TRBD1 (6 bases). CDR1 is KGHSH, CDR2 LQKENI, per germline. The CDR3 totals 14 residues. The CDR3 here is CASPPRTEQETQHF. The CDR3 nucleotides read TGTGCCAGCCCACCGAGGACAGAACAAGAGACCCAGCACTTC. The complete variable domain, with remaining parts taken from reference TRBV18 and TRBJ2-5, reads NAGVMQNPRHLVRRRGQEARLRCSPMKGHSHVYWYRQLPEEGLKFMVYLQKENIIDESGMPKERFSAEFPKEGPSILRIQQVVRGDSAAYFCASPPRTEQETQHFGPGTRLLVL.

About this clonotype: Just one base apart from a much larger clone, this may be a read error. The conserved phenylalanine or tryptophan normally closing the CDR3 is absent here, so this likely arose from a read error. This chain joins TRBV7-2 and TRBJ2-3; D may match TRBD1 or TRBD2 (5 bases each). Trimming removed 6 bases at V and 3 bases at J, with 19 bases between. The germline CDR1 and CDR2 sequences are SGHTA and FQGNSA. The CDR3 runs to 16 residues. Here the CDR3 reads CASSPSPRGMTDTQYL. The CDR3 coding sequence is TGTGCCAGCAGTCCATCCCCCCGGGGCATGACAGATACGCAGTATCTT.

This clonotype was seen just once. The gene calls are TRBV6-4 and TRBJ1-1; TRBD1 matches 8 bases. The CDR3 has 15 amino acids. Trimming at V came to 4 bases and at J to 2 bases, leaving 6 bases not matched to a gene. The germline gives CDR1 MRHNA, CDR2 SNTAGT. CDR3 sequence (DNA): TGTGCCAGCAGTGGTTACGGACAGGGTAACACTGAAGCTTTCTTT. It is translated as CASSGYGQGNTEAFF.

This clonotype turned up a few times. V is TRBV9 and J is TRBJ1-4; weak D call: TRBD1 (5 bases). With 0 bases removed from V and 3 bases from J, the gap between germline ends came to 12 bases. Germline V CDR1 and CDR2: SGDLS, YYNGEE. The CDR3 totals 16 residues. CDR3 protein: CASSVESDRANEKLFF. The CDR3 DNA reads TGTGCCAGCAGCGTAGAAAGTGACAGAGCTAATGAAAAACTGTTTTTT.

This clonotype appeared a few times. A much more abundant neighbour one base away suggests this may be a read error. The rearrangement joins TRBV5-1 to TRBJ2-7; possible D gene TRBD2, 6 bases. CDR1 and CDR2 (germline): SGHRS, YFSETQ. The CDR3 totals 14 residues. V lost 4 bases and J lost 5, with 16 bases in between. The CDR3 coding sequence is TGCGCCAGCAGCCCCCGGGAGCACGGGGACGAGCAGTACTTC. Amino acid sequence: CASSPREHGDEQYF.

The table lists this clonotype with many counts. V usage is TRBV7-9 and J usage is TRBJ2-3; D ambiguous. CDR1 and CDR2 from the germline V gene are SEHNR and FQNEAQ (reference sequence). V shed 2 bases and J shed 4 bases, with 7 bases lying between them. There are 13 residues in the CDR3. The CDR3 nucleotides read TGTGCCAGCAGCTTACAGGTGGCAGATACGCAGTATTTT. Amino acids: CASSLQVADTQYF.

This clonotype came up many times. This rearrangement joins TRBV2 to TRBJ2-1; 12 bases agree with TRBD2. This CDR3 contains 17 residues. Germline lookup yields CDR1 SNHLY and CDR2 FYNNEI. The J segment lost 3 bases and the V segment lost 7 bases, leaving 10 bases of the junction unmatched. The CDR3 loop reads CASKTRLAGENYNEQFF. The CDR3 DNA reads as TGTGCCAGCAAGACAAGACTAGCGGGGGAGAACTACAATGAGCAGTTCTTC.

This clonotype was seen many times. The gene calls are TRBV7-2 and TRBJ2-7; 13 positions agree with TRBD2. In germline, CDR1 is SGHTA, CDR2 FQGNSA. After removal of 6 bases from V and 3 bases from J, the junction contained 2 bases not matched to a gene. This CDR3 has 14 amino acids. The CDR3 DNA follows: TGTGCCAGCAGTGGGACTAGCGGGGACTACGAGCAGTACTTC. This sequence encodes CASSGTSGDYEQYF.

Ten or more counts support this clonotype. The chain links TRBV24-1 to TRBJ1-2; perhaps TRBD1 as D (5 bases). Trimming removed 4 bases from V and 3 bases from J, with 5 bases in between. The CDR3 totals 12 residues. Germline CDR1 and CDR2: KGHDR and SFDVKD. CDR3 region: CATSDRDYGYTF. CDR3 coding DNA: TGTGCCACCAGTGACAGGGACTATGGCTACACCTTC.

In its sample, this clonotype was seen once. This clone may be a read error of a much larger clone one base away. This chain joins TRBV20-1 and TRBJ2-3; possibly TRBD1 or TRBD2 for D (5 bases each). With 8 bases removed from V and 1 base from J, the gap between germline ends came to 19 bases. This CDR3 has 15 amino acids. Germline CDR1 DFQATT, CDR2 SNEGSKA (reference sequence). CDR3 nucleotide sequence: TGCAGTACGCCGGCGGCCGGGGCGGGCACAGATACGCAGTATTTT. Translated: CSTPAAGAGTDTQYF.

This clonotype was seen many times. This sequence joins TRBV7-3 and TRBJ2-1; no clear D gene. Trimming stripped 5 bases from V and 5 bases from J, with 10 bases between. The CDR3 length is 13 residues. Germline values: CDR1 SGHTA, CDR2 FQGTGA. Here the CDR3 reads CASSPDWNNEQFF. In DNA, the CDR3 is TGTGCCAGCAGCCCAGACTGGAACAATGAGCAGTTCTTC. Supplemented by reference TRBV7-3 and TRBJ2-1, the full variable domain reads GAGVSQTPSNKVTEKGKYVELRCDPISGHTALYWYRQSLGQGPEFLIYFQGTGAADDSGLPNDRFFAVRPEGSVSTLKIQRTERGDSAVYLCASSPDWNNEQFFGPGTRLTVL.

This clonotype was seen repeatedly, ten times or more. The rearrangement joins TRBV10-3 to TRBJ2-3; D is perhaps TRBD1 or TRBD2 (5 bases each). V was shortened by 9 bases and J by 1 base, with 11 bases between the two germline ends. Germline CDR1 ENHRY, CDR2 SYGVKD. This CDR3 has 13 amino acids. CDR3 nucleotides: TGTGCCATAAATAGGGACGGCACAGATACGCAGTATTTT. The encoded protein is CAINRDGTDTQYF.

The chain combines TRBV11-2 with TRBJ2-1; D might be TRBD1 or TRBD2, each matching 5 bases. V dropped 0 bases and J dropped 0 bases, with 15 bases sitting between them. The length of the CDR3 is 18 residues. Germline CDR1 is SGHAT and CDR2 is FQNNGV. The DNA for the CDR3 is TGTGCCAGCAGCTTAGACGGGGACGTACGCCGCTCCTACAATGAGCAGTTCTTC. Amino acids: CASSLDGDVRRSYNEQFF.